This note documents a single T cell receptor (beta chain) sequence. The antigen remains unidentified. In the PCR, 60 Vbeta and 13 Jbeta primers were used. The table came from immunoSEQ multiplex PCR; TCRdb's copy has only in-frame clones and leaves some out. The sample holds under 110,000 clones, 75% seen once. The data are from a study of cytomegalovirus exposure and HLA in healthy donors. Study-level findings and limits: With DRB1 most and HLA-C fewest, TCR association rates differed between HLA loci in a later analysis.

In germline, CDR1 is SGHDT, CDR2 YYEEEE. V lost 6 bases, J lost 3 bases, and 15 bases lay in between. The CDR3 sequence is 14 residues long. This chain links TRBV5-6 with TRBJ2-5; D may be TRBD2 (5 bases). Input material: PBMCs. This receptor was obtained from a man aged 35 to 55 in good health and CMV-seronegative. The CDR3 DNA reads TGTGCCAGCACCCCGGCGGGCCCAAAAGAGACCCAGTACTTC. Protein product: CASTPAGPKETQYF.